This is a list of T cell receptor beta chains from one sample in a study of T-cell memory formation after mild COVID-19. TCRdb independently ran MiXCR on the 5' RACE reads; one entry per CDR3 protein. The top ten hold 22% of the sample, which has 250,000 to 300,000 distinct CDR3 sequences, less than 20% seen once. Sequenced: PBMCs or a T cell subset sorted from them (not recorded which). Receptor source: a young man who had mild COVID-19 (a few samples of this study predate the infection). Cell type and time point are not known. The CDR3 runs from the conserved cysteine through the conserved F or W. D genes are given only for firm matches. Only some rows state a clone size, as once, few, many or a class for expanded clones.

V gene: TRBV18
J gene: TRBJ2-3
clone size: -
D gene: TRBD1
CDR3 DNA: TGTGCCAGCTCCTCGCGACAGGGGGGTCGGACGCAGTATTTT
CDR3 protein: CASSSRQGGRTQYF

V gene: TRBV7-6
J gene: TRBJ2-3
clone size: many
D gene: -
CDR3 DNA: TGTGCCAGCAGCTTGAGCGGGCGCGGATACACAGATACGCAGTATTTT
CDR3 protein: CASSLSGRGYTDTQYF

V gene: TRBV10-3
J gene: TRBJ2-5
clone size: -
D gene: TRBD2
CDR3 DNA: TGTGCCATCAGTGAGTCTCTAGCGGGGACACCTCAAGAGACCCAGTACTTC
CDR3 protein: CAISESLAGTPQETQYF

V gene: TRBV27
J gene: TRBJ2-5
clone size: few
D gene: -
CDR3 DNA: TGTGCCAGCAGAGGAGTAGCCGAGACCCAGTACTTC
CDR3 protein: CASRGVAETQYF

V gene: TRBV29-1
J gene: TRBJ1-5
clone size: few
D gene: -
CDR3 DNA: TGCAGCGTTGCCTGGGGGCTTAGCAATCAGCCCCAGCATTTT
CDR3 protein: CSVAWGLSNQPQHF

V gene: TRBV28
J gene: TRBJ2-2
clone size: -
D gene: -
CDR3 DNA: TGTGCCAGCAGTTATAGGGCCCTGGGCAGGGCCGACACCGGGGAGCTGTTTTTT
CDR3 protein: CASSYRALGRADTGELFF

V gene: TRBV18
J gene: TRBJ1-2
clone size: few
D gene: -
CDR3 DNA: TGTGCCAGCTCACCGTTTGCAGCTAACTATGGCTACACCTTC
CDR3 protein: CASSPFAANYGYTF

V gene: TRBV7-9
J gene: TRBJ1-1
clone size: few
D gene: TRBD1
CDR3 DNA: TGTGCCAGCAGCTCCCGACAGGGAAATGAAGCTTTCTTT
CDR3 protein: CASSSRQGNEAFF

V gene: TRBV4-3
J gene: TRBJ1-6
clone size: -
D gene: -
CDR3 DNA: TGCGCCAGCAGCCAACTAAACGGGGGGTCACCCCTCCACTTT
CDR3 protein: CASSQLNGGSPLHF

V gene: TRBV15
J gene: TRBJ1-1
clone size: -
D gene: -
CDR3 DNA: TGTGCCACCAGCAGAGCCGGTTGGGGCTTCACTGAAGCTTTCTTT
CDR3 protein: CATSRAGWGFTEAFF

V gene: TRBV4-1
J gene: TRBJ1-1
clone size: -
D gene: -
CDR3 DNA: TGCGCCAGCAGCCTCCTTATCCGGTACACTGAAGCTTTCTTT
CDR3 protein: CASSLLIRYTEAFF

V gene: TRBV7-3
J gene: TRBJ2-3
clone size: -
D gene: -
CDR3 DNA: TGTGCCAGCAGTCTCCGGGCGTCCGGTGGCACAGATACGCAGTATTTT
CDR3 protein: CASSLRASGGTDTQYF

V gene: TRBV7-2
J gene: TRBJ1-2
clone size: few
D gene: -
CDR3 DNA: TGTGCCAGCAGCTTTCGAAACAGGGGCTACACCTTC
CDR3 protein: CASSFRNRGYTF

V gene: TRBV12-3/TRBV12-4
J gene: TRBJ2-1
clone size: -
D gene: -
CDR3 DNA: TGTGCCAGCAGTTTGGGCACTCCTGAGCAGTTCTTC
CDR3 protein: CASSLGTPEQFF

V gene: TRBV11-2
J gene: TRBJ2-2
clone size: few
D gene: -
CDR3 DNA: TGTGCCAGCAGCTCGGCCTTTAGGGCCACCGGGGAGCTGTTTTTT
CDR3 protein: CASSSAFRATGELFF

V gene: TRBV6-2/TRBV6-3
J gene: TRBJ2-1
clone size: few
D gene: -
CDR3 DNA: TGTGCCAGCAGTTACATGGGACTCCTTTCCGATGAGCAGTTCTTC
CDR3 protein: CASSYMGLLSDEQFF

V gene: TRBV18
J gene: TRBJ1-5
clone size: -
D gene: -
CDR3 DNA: TGTGCCAGCTCACCTTCTATCGGAGGGGCGCGGGGCAATCAGCCCCAGCATTTT
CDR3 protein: CASSPSIGGARGNQPQHF

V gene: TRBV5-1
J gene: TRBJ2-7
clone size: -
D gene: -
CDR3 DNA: TGCGCCAGCAGCTTGTTATCCCGGGGGACCTACGAGCAGTACTTC
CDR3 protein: CASSLLSRGTYEQYF

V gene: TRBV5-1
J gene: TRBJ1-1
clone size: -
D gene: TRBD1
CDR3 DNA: TGCGCCAGCAGCTTGATGTCAGGGGGCAACCCTGAAGCTTTCTTT
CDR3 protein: CASSLMSGGNPEAFF

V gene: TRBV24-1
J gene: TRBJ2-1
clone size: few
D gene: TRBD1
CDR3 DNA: TGTGCCACTGCGGGACAGGGCCCCTACAATGAGCAGTTCTTC
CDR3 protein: CATAGQGPYNEQFF

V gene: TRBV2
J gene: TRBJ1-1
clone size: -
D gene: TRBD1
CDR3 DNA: TGTGCCAGCAGTGAAAGGACAGGGTACTCTGAAGCTTTCTTT
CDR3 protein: CASSERTGYSEAFF

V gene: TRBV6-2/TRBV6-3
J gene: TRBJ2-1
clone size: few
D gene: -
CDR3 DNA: TGTGCCAGCAGCTACCCGGGGAGCTTAAGAAATGAGCAGTTCTTC
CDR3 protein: CASSYPGSLRNEQFF

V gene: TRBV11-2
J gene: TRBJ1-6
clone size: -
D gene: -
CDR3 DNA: TGTGCCAGCAGCTTCCTAGGGGGGTCTTCACCCCTCCACTTT
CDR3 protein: CASSFLGGSSPLHF

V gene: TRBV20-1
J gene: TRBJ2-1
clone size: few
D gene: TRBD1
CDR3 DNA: TGCAGTGCGTACAAGGGACAGGGAGTAAATGAGCAGTTCTTC
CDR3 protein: CSAYKGQGVNEQFF

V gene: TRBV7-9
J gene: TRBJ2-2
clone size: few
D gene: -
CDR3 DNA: TGTGCCAGCAACCCTCGAGGGGCCGGGGAGCTGTTTTTT
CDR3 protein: CASNPRGAGELFF

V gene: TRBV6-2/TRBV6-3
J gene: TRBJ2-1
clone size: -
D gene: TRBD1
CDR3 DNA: TGTGCCAGCATCCCAACTCCGGGACAGGGATTGTTCTTC
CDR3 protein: CASIPTPGQGLFF

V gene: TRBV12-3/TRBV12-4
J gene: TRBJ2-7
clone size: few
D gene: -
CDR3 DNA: TGTGCCAGCAGTTTATCAGGGATAGCCGAGCAGTACTTC
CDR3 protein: CASSLSGIAEQYF

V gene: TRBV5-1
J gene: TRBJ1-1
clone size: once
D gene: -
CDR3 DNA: TGCGCCAGCAGCAAGGAGGACACTGAAGCTTTCTTT
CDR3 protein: CASSKEDTEAFF

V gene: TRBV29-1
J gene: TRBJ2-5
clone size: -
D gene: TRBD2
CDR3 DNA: TGCAGCGTTGACGGGACTAGCGGGGGTCAACTCCAAGAGACCCAGTACTTC
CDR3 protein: CSVDGTSGGQLQETQYF

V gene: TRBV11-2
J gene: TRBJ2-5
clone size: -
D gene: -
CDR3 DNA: TGTGCCAGCAGCTGGAGGACCACCCAAGAGACCCAGTACTTC
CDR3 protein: CASSWRTTQETQYF

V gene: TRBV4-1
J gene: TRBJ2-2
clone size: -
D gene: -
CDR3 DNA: TGCGCCAGCAGCCAAGAGACCCGAAGACCCGGGGAGCTGTTTTTT
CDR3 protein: CASSQETRRPGELFF

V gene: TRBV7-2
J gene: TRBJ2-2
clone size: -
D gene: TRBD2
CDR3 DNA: TGTGCCAGCAGCTTTAGCGGGGTGATTACCGGGGAGCTGTTTTTT
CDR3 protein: CASSFSGVITGELFF

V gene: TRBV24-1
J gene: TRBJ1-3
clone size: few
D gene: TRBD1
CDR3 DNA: TGTGCCACCAGTGACTCAAGACAGGGTGGAAACACCATATATTTT
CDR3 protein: CATSDSRQGGNTIYF

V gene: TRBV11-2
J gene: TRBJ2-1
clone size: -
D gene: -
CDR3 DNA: TGTGCCAGCAGCTTAGTTGACGGATGGGAGCAGTTCTTC
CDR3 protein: CASSLVDGWEQFF

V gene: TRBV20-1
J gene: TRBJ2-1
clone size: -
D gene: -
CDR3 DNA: TGCAGTGCTAGAGTACCATTAGCGGCCTACAATGAGCAGTTCTTC
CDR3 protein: CSARVPLAAYNEQFF

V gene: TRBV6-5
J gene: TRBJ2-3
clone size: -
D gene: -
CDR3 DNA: TGTGCCAGCAGTTATAGGCCAGACACAGATACGCAGTATTTT
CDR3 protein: CASSYRPDTDTQYF

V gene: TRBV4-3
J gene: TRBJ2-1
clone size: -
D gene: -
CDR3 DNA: TGCGCCAGCAGCCAAGGCGAAACGGGGGCCCACCTGAATGAGCAGTTCTTC
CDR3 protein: CASSQGETGAHLNEQFF

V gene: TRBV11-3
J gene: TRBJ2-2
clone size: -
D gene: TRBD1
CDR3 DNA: TGTGCCAGCAGCCGTACAGGGGCTTCCAACACCGGGGAGCTGTTTTTT
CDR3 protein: CASSRTGASNTGELFF

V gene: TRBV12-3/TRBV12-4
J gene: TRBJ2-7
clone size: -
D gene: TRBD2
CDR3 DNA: TGTGCCACCACTTCCGGGACTAGCGGGGGCGAGCAGTACTTC
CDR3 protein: CATTSGTSGGEQYF

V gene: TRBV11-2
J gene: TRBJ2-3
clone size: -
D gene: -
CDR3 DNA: TGTGCCAGCGGAGGGACGGCCTTAGGCACAGATACGCAGTATTTT
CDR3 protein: CASGGTALGTDTQYF

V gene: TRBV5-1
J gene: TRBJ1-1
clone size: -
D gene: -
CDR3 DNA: TGCGCCAGCAGCTTGCGGGCGGGGGGGAAAACTGAAGCTTTCTTT
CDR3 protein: CASSLRAGGKTEAFF

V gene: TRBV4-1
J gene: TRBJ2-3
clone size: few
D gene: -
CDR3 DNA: TGCGCCAGCAGCCTGCGGCCCTCCGACTCCGCAGATACGCAGTATTTT
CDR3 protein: CASSLRPSDSADTQYF